The next 18 T cell receptor beta chains were all read from a single sample in a study of T cells in Graves' hyperthyroidism and ophthalmopathy. What was amplified from RNA transcripts were TCR beta CDR3 regions. The HTBI set primed first-round TCR CDR3 RT-PCR. TCRdb reanalysed the multiplex PCR reads using MiXCR and keeps one entry per CDR3 protein. The sample has about 350,000 distinct CDR3 sequences; over 11% are singletons. Input material: blood. The receptors originated from a woman under 40 with Graves' hyperthyroidism.

This clonotype appeared many times. The V gene is TRBV7-2, the J gene TRBJ2-7; D tentatively fits TRBD1 or TRBD2 (5 bases each). V lost 2 bases and J 3 bases, leaving 14 bases between the germline ends. Germline V lookup: CDR1 SGHTA, CDR2 FQGNSA. This CDR3 has 15 amino acids. CDR3 amino acids: CASSLRGTGRYEQYF. The CDR3 DNA follows: TGTGCCAGCAGCTTACGAGGGACCGGGCGCTACGAGCAGTACTTC.

This clonotype appeared many times. This rearrangement joins TRBV9 to TRBJ2-7, with no clear D. CDR1 is SGDLS, CDR2 YYNGEE, per germline. This CDR3 has 13 residues. Trimming stripped 4 bases from V and 2 bases from J, with 10 bases between. CDR3 nucleotide sequence: TGTGCCAGCAGCTTAGAACCTACCTACGAGCAGTACTTC. Translation: CASSLEPTYEQYF. The complete variable domain, with remaining parts taken from reference TRBV9 and TRBJ2-7, reads DSGVTQTPKHLITATGQRVTLRCSPRSGDLSVYWYQQSLDQGLQFLIQYYNGEERAKGNILERFSAQQFPDLHSELNLSSLELGDSALYFCASSLEPTYEQYFGPGTRLTVT.

This clonotype was recorded a few times. The chain couples TRBV20-1 to TRBJ1-6; D possibly corresponds to TRBD1 (6 bases). Germline V lookup: CDR1 DFQATT, CDR2 SNEGSKA (reference sequence). V lost 6 bases to trimming and J lost 0 bases, with 18 bases between them. The CDR3 is made up of 17 amino acids. The CDR3 loop is CSAIPLDSSSYNSPLHF. The DNA of the CDR3 is TGCAGTGCGATTCCCCTGGACAGTAGCTCCTATAATTCACCCCTCCACTTT.

Ten or more counts support this clonotype. This chain joins TRBV5-1 and TRBJ2-7, with D perhaps assigned TRBD1 or TRBD2 (5 bases each). V was clipped by 2 bases and J by 4 bases, with 13 bases between them. CDR1 and CDR2 (germline): SGHRS, YFSETQ. This CDR3 is built from 14 residues. Written as DNA, the CDR3 is TGCGCCAGCAGCTTAGGTCCTGGGGGTTACGAGCAGTACTTC. This encodes CASSLGPGGYEQYF.

This clonotype was found many times. The V gene is TRBV27, the J gene TRBJ2-1; D is unclear. This CDR3 region has 12 residues. V lost 2 bases and J 9 bases, leaving 8 bases between the germline ends. Germline V gene sequence: CDR1 MNHEY, CDR2 SMNVEV (reference sequence). CDR3: CASSLGSSEQFF. The CDR3 nucleotides are TGTGCCAGCAGTTTAGGAAGCAGTGAGCAGTTCTTC.

This clonotype came up a few times. The genes are TRBV20-1 and TRBJ2-7; 10 bases match TRBD1. Germline-derived CDR1 and CDR2 are DFQATT and SNEGSKA (reference sequence). V lost 0 bases, J lost 3 bases, and 5 bases stayed unmatched. The CDR3 totals 15 residues. The CDR3 region is CSARDPGDRGYEQYF. CDR3 coding DNA: TGCAGTGCTAGAGATCCGGGGGACAGGGGCTACGAGCAGTACTTC.

This clonotype has ten or more counts. The V call is TRBV20-1, the J call TRBJ2-7, with 8 bases aligning to TRBD1. The CDR3 totals 13 residues. Unmatched junction bases numbered 9, after V lost 4 bases and J lost 7 bases. CDR1 DFQATT and CDR2 SNEGSKA come from the germline V gene (reference sequence). CDR3 sequence reads: CSATGQGTGEQYF. DNA of the CDR3: TGCAGTGCTACAGGACAGGGCACGGGGGAGCAGTACTTC.

This clonotype was detected once. The V gene is TRBV6-1, the J gene TRBJ2-7, with 9 bases fitting TRBD1. The ends lost 6 bases at V and 6 bases at J; junction bases unmatched: 9. Germline V gives CDR1 MNHNS, CDR2 SASEGT. This CDR3 is 14 amino acids long. The CDR3 DNA is TGTGCCAGCAGAACCGGACAGGGGTTGGGCGAGCAGTACTTC. It yields the protein CASRTGQGLGEQYF.

This clonotype was detected a few times. V is TRBV10-2 and J is TRBJ1-6; D is undetermined. V gave up 3 bases and J gave up 10 bases, with 7 bases separating them. CDR1 WSHSY and CDR2 SAAADI come from the germline V gene. CDR3 length equals 12 residues. The CDR3 DNA sequence: TGCGCCAGCAGTGACGCGGGCTCACCCCTCCACTTT. This sequence encodes CASSDAGSPLHF.

The table lists this clonotype with a few counts. This chain connects TRBV20-1 to TRBJ2-3; TRBD2 might be the D (6 bases). V was shortened by 3 bases and J by 1 base, with 11 bases between the two germline ends. The CDR3 has 14 amino acids. Germline V gives CDR1 DFQATT, CDR2 SNEGSKA (reference sequence). CDR3 sequence (DNA): TGCAGTGCTAGGGAGGGCAGGGGCACAGATACGCAGTATTTT. As protein: CSAREGRGTDTQYF.

There are many counts of this clonotype. The chain has TRBV7-9 and TRBJ1-4; possibly TRBD1 for D (5 bases). Germline lookup yields CDR1 SEHNR and CDR2 FQNEAQ (reference sequence). This CDR3 region has 14 residues. V was shortened by 3 bases and J by 7 bases, with 12 bases between the two germline ends. CDR3 region: CASSLQPGGEKLFF. The CDR3 bases are TGTGCCAGCAGCTTGCAGCCTGGGGGTGAAAAACTGTTTTTT.

This clonotype was seen repeatedly, ten times or more. The chain employs TRBV27 and TRBJ2-4; TRBD1 agrees at 7 bases. V lost 5 bases, J lost 0 bases, and 16 bases stayed unmatched. Germline CDR1 reads MNHEY; CDR2 reads SMNVEV (reference sequence). The CDR3 consists of 19 residues. The DNA of the CDR3 is TGTGCCAGCAGTAGGCGTAGGGCAGGGGGTGACCTAGCCAAAAACATTCAGTACTTC. It encodes CASSRRRAGGDLAKNIQYF.

The table lists this clonotype with many counts. This sequence joins TRBV6-1 and TRBJ2-1, with D uncertain. V was clipped by 6 bases and J by 9 bases, with 12 bases between them. The CDR3 has 12 residues. Germline V gene sequence: CDR1 MNHNS, CDR2 SASEGT. The CDR3 loop is CASRASFGEQFF. As DNA, the CDR3 is TGTGCCAGCAGGGCTAGTTTTGGTGAGCAGTTCTTC.

At least ten counts were recorded for this clonotype. A read error may account for a junction end that differs from germline. The chain has TRBV7-7 and TRBJ2-2; TRBD2 aligns across 16 bases. The CDR3 runs 23 residues. The germline V gene has CDR1 SSHAT and CDR2 FNYEAQ (reference sequence). The CDR3 DNA follows: TGTGCTAGCAGCTTGTGGCGCCCGGGACTAGCGGGAGGGCCGACAAGGAACACCGGGGAGCTGTTTTTT. It specifies CASSLWRPGLAGGPTRNTGELFF.

The chain recombines TRBV29-1 with TRBJ2-2, with 10 positions matching TRBD2. J lost 1 base, V lost 7 bases, and 3 bases had no gene match. The CDR3 runs to 14 residues. Germline CDR1 and CDR2: SQVTM and ANQGSEA. CDR3 region: CSAWTSGNTGELFF. The DNA of the CDR3 is TGCAGCGCATGGACTAGCGGGAACACCGGGGAGCTGTTTTTT.

To note about this clonotype: The missing conserved phenylalanine or tryptophan at the end of this CDR3 makes a read error likely. In DNA form, the CDR3 reads TGTGCCAGCAGCTGGGGGGGCGACACTGAAGCTTTCCTT. Amino acids: CASSWGGDTEAFL. The chain joins TRBV7-9 to TRBJ1-1; D possibly corresponds to TRBD1 (6 bases). This CDR3 spans 13 amino acids. V gave up 4 bases and J gave up 3 bases, with 9 bases separating them. CDR1 SEHNR and CDR2 FQNEAQ come from the germline V gene (reference sequence).

A few counts support this clonotype. This chain connects TRBV20-1 to TRBJ2-3, with TRBD1 matching 12 bases. CDR3 length equals 15 residues. The V and J ends lost 6 bases and 7 bases, in that order; junction bases with no gene match: 11. Germline loops: CDR1 DFQATT, CDR2 SNEGSKA (reference sequence). Written as DNA, the CDR3 is TGCAGTGCAAAAACCGGGACAGGGGGCTCCTATACGCAGTATTTT. This codes for CSAKTGTGGSYTQYF.

This clonotype was observed a few times. This chain connects TRBV6-5 to TRBJ1-5; unclear D gene. V was trimmed by 2 bases and J by 7 bases, leaving 9 bases between them. The CDR3 is 13 residues long. Germline-derived CDR1 and CDR2 are MNHEY and SVGAGI. The CDR3 region is CASSYRGGQPQHF. In nucleotides, the CDR3 is TGTGCCAGCAGTTACCGGGGAGGGCAGCCCCAGCATTTT.